The 27 T cell receptor beta chains presented below share a single source sample, sequenced in a study of blood T cell repertoires in COVID-19. Sequenced by immunoSEQ multiplex PCR; TCRdb stores in-frame clones only, minus some. This sample yields 70,000 to 100,000 clones, of which 72% are seen a single time; under 30% belongs to the top ten. Source material: peripheral blood. The receptors come from an older woman in a cohort sampled during active or convalescent COVID-19.

CDR3 region: CAWSPDSYYGYTF. The CDR3 region has the DNA TGTGCCTGGAGTCCAGACAGTTACTATGGCTACACCTTC. The chain combines TRBV30 with TRBJ1-2, with a possible D match to TRBD1 (5 bases). The CDR3 is 13 residues long. CDR1 is GTSNPN, CDR2 SVGIG, per germline (reference sequence). V lost 2 bases, J lost 3 bases, and 10 bases lay in between.

This sequence joins TRBV27 and TRBJ2-1, with D possibly matching TRBD2 (6 bases). The germline gives CDR1 MNHEY, CDR2 SMNVEV (reference sequence). This CDR3 is 14 amino acids long. The germline V and J ends were trimmed by 9 bases and 5 bases, with 17 bases remaining between them. DNA for the CDR3: TGTGCCAGTTTCCCCGCGGGGACCCACAATGAGCAGTTCTTC. It is translated as CASFPAGTHNEQFF.

V gene TRBV2 combines with J gene TRBJ1-6; D remains ambiguous. CDR1 and CDR2 (germline): SNHLY, FYNNEI. Trimming took off 6 bases at V and 7 bases at J, with 10 bases between the two ends. This CDR3 comprises 13 residues. CDR3 region: CASSDKANSPLHF. DNA for the CDR3: TGTGCCAGCAGCGACAAGGCCAATTCACCCCTCCACTTT.

CDR3 protein: CASSPPVRSYNEQFF. The CDR3 DNA sequence: TGTGCCAGCTCACCTCCGGTCCGTTCCTACAATGAGCAGTTCTTC. The chain has TRBV18 and TRBJ2-1, with D uncertain. V was shortened by 3 bases and J by 1 base, with 10 bases between the two germline ends. Germline V gives CDR1 KGHSH, CDR2 LQKENI. The CDR3 length is 15 residues.

The CDR3 spells CASSLGRGGGETQYF. The CDR3 DNA reads TGTGCCAGCAGCTTGGGGCGGGGAGGGGGAGAGACCCAGTACTTC. This chain joins TRBV5-8 and TRBJ2-5; TRBD2 is a possible D gene (7 bases). This CDR3 is 15 amino acids long. The V and J ends lost 0 bases and 4 bases respectively, with 13 bases between them. Germline CDR1 and CDR2: SGHTS and YDEGEE. Filled out from reference TRBV5-8 and TRBJ2-5, the complete variable domain reads EAGVTQSPTHLIKTRGQQATLRCSPISGHTSVYWYQQALGLGLQFLLWYDEGEERNRGNFPPRFSGRQFPNYSSELNVNALELEDSALYLCASSLGRGGGETQYFGPGTRLLVL.

V is TRBV20-1 and J is TRBJ1-6; D is ambiguous. The CDR3 extends over 12 amino acids. From germline, CDR1 is DFQATT and CDR2 SNEGSKA (reference sequence). Trimming took 3 bases from V and 9 from J, leaving 9 bases between them. CDR3 residues: CSASGSGSPLHF. DNA of the CDR3: TGCAGTGCTAGTGGGTCAGGTTCACCCCTCCACTTT.

This chain joins TRBV10-3 and TRBJ1-2, with 12 bases identical to TRBD1. V gave up 9 bases and J gave up 3 bases; unmatched junction bases: 2. The CDR3 covers 13 residues. The germline V gene encodes CDR1 ENHRY and CDR2 SYGVKD. DNA of the CDR3: TGTGCCATGGGGACAGGGGGCGACTATGGCTACACCTTC. It codes for CAMGTGGDYGYTF.

This clone was observed a few times. The chain recombines TRBV19 with TRBJ1-5, with D possibly TRBD1 on 5 matching bases. Trimming removed 5 bases from V and 4 bases from J, with 15 bases in between. CDR1 LNHDA and CDR2 SQIVND come from the germline V gene (reference sequence). This CDR3 has 15 amino acids. Here the CDR3 reads CASSYEDIPNQPQHF. The CDR3 DNA reads TGTGCCAGTAGTTACGAGGACATCCCTAATCAGCCCCAGCATTTT.

The CDR3 here is CAISESRVGNTIYF. CDR3 bases: TGTGCCATCAGTGAGTCGAGGGTAGGAAACACCATATATTTT. The chain combines TRBV10-3 with TRBJ1-3; no definite D call. In germline, CDR1 is ENHRY, CDR2 SYGVKD. V lost 0 bases to trimming and J lost 4 bases, with 7 bases between them. The CDR3 totals 14 residues.

V and J are TRBV11-3 and TRBJ2-1, with a possible D match to TRBD2 (5 bases). In germline, CDR1 is SGHNT, CDR2 YENEEA. The CDR3 loop spans 15 amino acids. V was shortened by 5 bases and J by 6 bases, with 17 bases between the two germline ends. CDR3 region: CASSQARGRINEQFF. In DNA, the CDR3 is TGTGCCAGCAGCCAAGCTCGGGGTAGGATCAATGAGCAGTTCTTC.

This clone was counted a single time. The chain employs TRBV15 and TRBJ1-2, with D hard to call. Germline V lookup: CDR1 LNHNV, CDR2 YYDKDF (reference sequence). Trimming removed 0 bases at V and 5 bases at J, with 13 bases between. This CDR3 region has 15 residues. Written as DNA, the CDR3 is TGTGCCACCAGCAGAGATCCGGGGAAATCATATGGCTACACCTTC. Residues: CATSRDPGKSYGYTF.

This clone was detected a few times. V usage is TRBV7-3 and J usage is TRBJ1-1; D call uncertain. V gave up 4 bases and J gave up 2 bases, with 8 bases separating them. From germline, CDR1 is SGHTA and CDR2 FQGTGA. The CDR3 length is 13 residues. CDR3 nucleotides: TGTGCCAGCAGCTCTTCCTTTAACACTGAAGCTTTCTTT. This sequence encodes CASSSSFNTEAFF.

This rearrangement joins TRBV28 to TRBJ2-7; maybe TRBD1 (6 bases). Germline V gene data show CDR1 as MDHEN and CDR2 as SYDVKM. Trimming took 2 bases from V and 2 from J, leaving 16 bases between them. The CDR3 consists of 16 residues. CDR3 sequence reads: CASSLNIGTFTYEQYF. In DNA form, the CDR3 reads TGTGCCAGCAGTTTAAATATTGGGACATTCACCTACGAGCAGTACTTC.

This clone was seen a handful of times. The V call is TRBV10-3, the J call TRBJ1-2, with 12 bases matching TRBD1. V was clipped by 6 bases and J by 7 bases; unmatched bases: 3. This CDR3 has 13 residues. Germline V gene lookup returns CDR1 ENHRY and CDR2 SYGVKD. The CDR3 protein is CAIRGDRGLGYTF. The DNA of the CDR3 is TGTGCCATCAGGGGGGACAGGGGGCTTGGCTACACCTTC.

The chain links TRBV11-2 to TRBJ2-1; 10 bases match TRBD1. V was pared by 4 bases and J by 6 bases, with 6 bases of the junction left unmatched. The CDR3 is 15 amino acids. Germline V lookup: CDR1 SGHAT, CDR2 FQNNGV. The CDR3 is CASSSGQGYFNEQFF. CDR3 nucleotides: TGTGCCAGCAGCTCGGGACAGGGGTATTTCAATGAGCAGTTCTTC.

The rearrangement uses TRBV2 and TRBJ1-4, with D tentatively TRBD1 (5 bases). The CDR3 extends over 15 amino acids. CDR1 is SNHLY and CDR2 is FYNNEI in the germline V gene. V dropped 2 bases and J dropped 6 bases, with 13 bases sitting between them. The CDR3 sequence: CASSERGRDYEKLFF. CDR3 DNA: TGTGCCAGCAGTGAACGGGGGAGGGACTATGAAAAACTGTTTTTT.

This chain connects TRBV10-3 to TRBJ1-5, with D possibly being TRBD1 (5 bases). CDR1 and CDR2 from the germline V gene are ENHRY and SYGVKD. CDR3 length equals 13 residues. Between the trimmed V and J ends, which lost 5 bases and 5 bases, there was a span of 10 bases. In nucleotides, the CDR3 is TGTGCCATCAGTTTAGGGGAGGATCAGCCCCAGCATTTT. Translating gives CAISLGEDQPQHF.

The J gene is TRBJ2-5, the V gene TRBV3-1 (or the pseudogene TRBV3-2); TRBD2 aligns across 13 bases. Losses at the gene ends were 10 bases for V and 0 bases for J; bases not matched to a gene: 17. The CDR3 sequence is 19 residues long. Germline CDR1 is LGHDT and CDR2 is YNNKEL (reference sequence). The chain's CDR3 is CATVALTSGGEGYQETQYF. The CDR3, as DNA: TGTGCCACCGTCGCCCTTACTAGCGGGGGGGAAGGGTACCAAGAGACCCAGTACTTC.

The chain has TRBV28 and TRBJ2-7; 10 bases align to TRBD1. There are 16 residues in the CDR3. The germline gives CDR1 MDHEN, CDR2 SYDVKM. V lost 5 bases to trimming and J lost 2 bases; unmatched junction nucleotides: 9. CDR3 region: CASSESGQGSPYEQYF. CDR3 in DNA: TGTGCCAGCAGTGAATCGGGACAGGGGTCCCCCTACGAGCAGTACTTC. The whole variable domain, remainder taken from reference TRBV28 and TRBJ2-7, is DVKVTQSSRYLVKRTGEKVFLECVQDMDHENMFWYRQDPGLGLRLIYFSYDVKMKEKGDIPEGYSVSREKKERFSLILESASTNQTSMYLCASSESGQGSPYEQYFGPGTRLTVT.

The V and J genes are TRBV4-3 and TRBJ2-3, with 9 bases identical to TRBD2. J gave up 2 bases and V 0 bases, and 6 bases lay outside the gene matches. CDR3 size: 17 residues. CDR1 is LGHNA and CDR2 is YSLEER in the germline V gene. The CDR3 sequence is CASSQDIAGVITDTQYF. The CDR3 nucleotides are TGCGCCAGCAGCCAAGATATAGCGGGGGTTATCACAGATACGCAGTATTTT.

The chain employs TRBV6-5 and TRBJ1-5, with a tentative D call TRBD1 (6 bases). V dropped 5 bases and J dropped 9 bases, with 14 bases sitting between them. CDR3 length: 13 amino acids. Germline V CDR1 and CDR2: MNHEY, SVGAGI. CDR3 sequence: CASSNRARGPQHF. The CDR3 bases are TGTGCCAGCAGTAACAGGGCCCGGGGGCCCCAGCATTTT.

This rearrangement joins TRBV7-2 to TRBJ1-3, with 7 bases aligning to TRBD1. The CDR3 consists of 17 residues. V shed 5 bases and J 0 bases; nucleotides not matched to a gene: 10. Germline V gives CDR1 SGHTA, CDR2 FQGNSA. The CDR3 DNA sequence: TGTGCCAGCAGCCAAGACAGGGTTGCGAGCTCTGGAAACACCATATATTTT. It translates to CASSQDRVASSGNTIYF.

This clone was recorded only once. This chain joins TRBV24-1 and TRBJ1-2; 11 bases map to TRBD1. CDR3 length equals 17 residues. The germline V gene encodes CDR1 KGHDR and CDR2 SFDVKD. Losses at the gene ends were 5 bases for V and 5 bases for J; bases not matched to a gene: 12. CDR3 sequence reads: CATSGFQGDRGTYGYTF. CDR3 DNA: TGTGCCACCAGTGGATTTCAGGGGGACAGGGGGACGTATGGCTACACCTTC.

The rearrangement links TRBV4-3 to TRBJ2-3; 14 nucleotides align to TRBD2. CDR1 and CDR2 from the germline V gene are LGHNA and YSLEER. The V and J ends lost 2 bases and 5 bases, in that order; junction bases with no gene match: 6. The CDR3 spans 17 residues. CDR3 region: CASSQSTSGGAGDTQYF. CDR3 coding DNA: TGCGCCAGCAGCCAATCGACTAGCGGGGGGGCCGGAGATACGCAGTATTTT.

The chain couples TRBV5-1 to TRBJ2-7; TRBD1 might be the D (5 bases). This CDR3 region has 14 residues. The germline V gene has CDR1 SGHRS and CDR2 YFSETQ. The V gene lost 4 bases and the J gene lost 2 bases, with 13 bases spanning the gap. The CDR3 protein is CASSQKSRAYEQYF. The DNA of the CDR3 is TGCGCCAGCAGCCAAAAATCCAGGGCCTACGAGCAGTACTTC.

This clone showed up just once. This sequence joins TRBV5-1 and TRBJ1-2, with TRBD1 matching 10 bases. Germline values: CDR1 SGHRS, CDR2 YFSETQ. Trimming cost V 4 bases and J 8 bases; bases outside gene matches: 5. This CDR3 is 13 amino acids long. In nucleotides, the CDR3 is TGCGCCAGCAGCCCAGGACAGGGGGAGGGCTACACCTTC. Its protein product is CASSPGQGEGYTF. The full variable domain, its missing parts supplied by reference TRBV5-1 and TRBJ1-2, is KAGVTQTPRYLIKTRGQQVTLSCSPISGHRSVSWYQQTPGQGLQFLFEYFSETQRNKGNFPGRFSGRQFSNSRSEMNVSTLELGDSALYLCASSPGQGEGYTFGSGTRLTVV.

The J gene is TRBJ1-1, the V gene TRBV9, with D tentatively TRBD1 (5 bases). Trimming removed 3 bases at V and 0 bases at J, with 9 bases between. CDR1 is SGDLS and CDR2 is YYNGEE in the germline V gene. The CDR3 has 14 residues. The CDR3 nucleotides read TGTGCCAGCAGCGCCGGACAAGTGAACACTGAAGCTTTCTTT. Its protein product is CASSAGQVNTEAFF.